The rows below give T cell receptor beta chains drawn from one sample of a study of a mutant IDH1 vaccine in newly diagnosed glioma. Measured with immunoSEQ multiplex PCR; TCRdb has only the in-frame clones, and not every one. The repertoire holds about 68,000 clones, about four fifths seen once, with approximately 8.2% in the top ten. The sample here was PBMCs, taken from a glioma patient treated with radiotherapy, temozolomide or both. Receptor source: a man between 50 and 59 years old with glioma. Both conserved end residues are part of each CDR3. Fields, in order: V gene, J gene, D gene, clone size, CDR3 length, CDR3 protein, CDR3 DNA. The D gene is left open where the match is weak. A clone size is listed for some rows: how often the clone was seen (once, few, many), or a class if it is expanded.

v_call: TRBV30; j_call: TRBJ1-3; d_call: .; clone_size: .; cdr3_length: 12; cdr3_aa: CAGGRSGNTIYF; cdr3_nt: TGTGCCGGAGGGCGGAGTGGAAACACCATATATTTT
v_call: TRBV19; j_call: TRBJ1-5; d_call: .; clone_size: .; cdr3_length: 14; cdr3_aa: CASEQGSSNQPQHF; cdr3_nt: TGTGCCTCCGAACAGGGTAGCAGCAATCAGCCCCAGCATTTT
v_call: TRBV6-1; j_call: TRBJ1-5; d_call: .; clone_size: .; cdr3_length: 13; cdr3_aa: CASSPGINQPQHF; cdr3_nt: TGTGCCAGCAGTCCGGGGATCAATCAGCCCCAGCATTTT
v_call: TRBV10-2; j_call: TRBJ2-2; d_call: TRBD1; clone_size: .; cdr3_length: 18; cdr3_aa: CASSEWLGQASNTGELFF; cdr3_nt: TGCGCCAGCAGTGAGTGGCTGGGACAGGCCTCGAACACCGGGGAGCTGTTTTTT
v_call: TRBV6-6; j_call: TRBJ1-5; d_call: TRBD1; clone_size: .; cdr3_length: 14; cdr3_aa: CASSYGQGGQPQHF; cdr3_nt: TGTGCCAGCAGTTACGGACAGGGAGGGCAGCCCCAGCATTTT
v_call: TRBV2; j_call: TRBJ1-1; d_call: .; clone_size: .; cdr3_length: 11; cdr3_aa: CASQLNTEAFF; cdr3_nt: TGTGCCAGCCAGCTTAACACTGAAGCTTTCTTT
v_call: TRBV20-1; j_call: TRBJ1-2; d_call: .; clone_size: .; cdr3_length: 11; cdr3_aa: CSARKEVIHTF; cdr3_nt: TGCAGTGCTAGAAAAGAGGTAATCCACACCTTC
v_call: TRBV21-1; j_call: TRBJ2-7; d_call: .; clone_size: .; cdr3_length: 16; cdr3_aa: CASFNLYIHTEDEQYF; cdr3_nt: TGTGCCAGCTTCAATCTTTACATTCATACAGAAGACGAGCAGTACTTC
v_call: TRBV28; j_call: TRBJ1-3; d_call: .; clone_size: once; cdr3_length: 15; cdr3_aa: CASSLSPVAGNTIYF; cdr3_nt: TGTGCCAGCAGTTTAAGTCCTGTTGCTGGAAACACCATATATTTT
v_call: TRBV25-1; j_call: TRBJ1-1; d_call: .; clone_size: .; cdr3_length: 12; cdr3_aa: CASTLGNTEAFF; cdr3_nt: TGTGCCAGCACCCTAGGTAATACTGAAGCTTTCTTT
v_call: TRBV19; j_call: TRBJ1-1; d_call: TRBD1; clone_size: .; cdr3_length: 17; cdr3_aa: CASSIAPTTGENTEAFF; cdr3_nt: TGTGCCAGTAGTATAGCCCCCACGACAGGGGAGAACACTGAAGCTTTCTTT
v_call: TRBV14; j_call: TRBJ2-7; d_call: .; clone_size: .; cdr3_length: 14; cdr3_aa: CASSQLGLKDEQYF; cdr3_nt: TGTGCCAGCAGCCAGTTGGGACTGAAGGACGAGCAGTACTTC
v_call: TRBV29-1; j_call: TRBJ2-7; d_call: .; clone_size: .; cdr3_length: 13; cdr3_aa: CSVEDTGTYEQYF; cdr3_nt: TGCAGCGTTGAAGATACAGGTACCTACGAGCAGTACTTC
v_call: TRBV5-1; j_call: TRBJ1-5; d_call: .; clone_size: .; cdr3_length: 13; cdr3_aa: CASSLEADQPQHF; cdr3_nt: TGCGCCAGCAGCTTGGAGGCGGATCAGCCCCAGCATTTT
v_call: TRBV27; j_call: TRBJ1-1; d_call: .; clone_size: .; cdr3_length: 14; cdr3_aa: CASSLSPLSTEAFF; cdr3_nt: TGTGCCAGCAGTTTATCGCCCCTCAGCACTGAAGCTTTCTTT
v_call: TRBV27; j_call: TRBJ1-1; d_call: .; clone_size: .; cdr3_length: 16; cdr3_aa: CASSLSDTYQDTEAFF; cdr3_nt: TGTGCCAGCAGTTTATCAGACACTTACCAAGACACTGAAGCTTTCTTT
v_call: TRBV2; j_call: TRBJ1-1; d_call: .; clone_size: .; cdr3_length: 14; cdr3_aa: CASSALAVNTEAFF; cdr3_nt: TGTGCCAGCAGTGCTTTGGCGGTGAACACTGAAGCTTTCTTT